A selection of T cell receptor beta chains follows, all from one sample in a study of early T cells in non-severe SARS-CoV-2 infection. TCRdb re-derived calls from the 5' RACE reads in MiXCR, one entry per CDR3 protein. The sample shows approximately 39,000 distinct CDR3 sequences, 9% to 10% of them seen only once. Sample: whole blood. These receptors came from an adult who was a healthcare worker with PCR-confirmed SARS-CoV-2 infection or an uninfected control (not recorded which). The CDR3 runs from the conserved cysteine through the conserved F or W. Fields, in order: V gene, clone size, J gene, CDR3 length, D gene, CDR3 protein, CDR3 DNA. D genes are given only for firm matches. Some rows mark clone size as missing; the rest say once, few, many or name a class of expanded clone.

v_gene: TRBV20-1; abundance: many; j_gene: TRBJ2-7; len: 16; d_gene: TRBD2; CDR3aa: CSARRTSGGSNYEQYF; CDR3nt: TGCAGTGCACGGAGGACTAGCGGCGGGTCAAACTACGAGCAGTACTTC
v_gene: TRBV7-2; abundance: many; j_gene: TRBJ2-1; len: 15; d_gene: -; CDR3aa: CASSFHRTVGFEQFF; CDR3nt: TGTGCCAGCAGCTTTCACCGGACAGTAGGTTTTGAGCAGTTCTTC
v_gene: TRBV12-3/TRBV12-4; abundance: many; j_gene: TRBJ1-2; len: 11; d_gene: -; CDR3aa: CASRQIGGYTF; CDR3nt: TGTGCCAGCAGACAGATCGGTGGCTACACCTTC
v_gene: TRBV19; abundance: -; j_gene: TRBJ2-5; len: 14; d_gene: TRBD2; CDR3aa: CASSIGGVEETQYF; CDR3nt: TGTGCCAGTAGTATCGGGGGGGTTGAGGAGACCCAGTACTTC
v_gene: TRBV5-1; abundance: many; j_gene: TRBJ1-1; len: 16; d_gene: -; CDR3aa: CASSLGIRGGDTEAFF; CDR3nt: TGCGCCAGCAGCTTGGGCATCCGGGGAGGAGACACTGAAGCTTTCTTT
v_gene: TRBV20-1; abundance: many; j_gene: TRBJ2-1; len: 15; d_gene: TRBD1; CDR3aa: CSAPPGQGTYNEQFF; CDR3nt: TGCAGTGCCCCACCGGGACAGGGGACCTACAATGAGCAGTTCTTC
v_gene: TRBV29-1; abundance: many; j_gene: TRBJ1-2; len: 11; d_gene: -; CDR3aa: CSVHGGKGYTF; CDR3nt: TGCAGCGTTCACGGGGGGAAAGGCTACACCTTC
v_gene: TRBV11-2; abundance: many; j_gene: TRBJ2-2; len: 15; d_gene: -; CDR3aa: CASSFSTAHTGELFF; CDR3nt: TGTGCCAGCAGCTTCTCTACAGCGCACACCGGGGAGCTGTTTTTT
v_gene: TRBV27; abundance: -; j_gene: TRBJ1-4; len: 15; d_gene: TRBD1; CDR3aa: CATPDRATANEKLFF; CDR3nt: TGTGCCACCCCCGACAGGGCAACGGCTAATGAAAAACTGTTTTTT
v_gene: TRBV6-1; abundance: many; j_gene: TRBJ1-1; len: 16; d_gene: -; CDR3aa: CASSEDPTDRNTEAFF; CDR3nt: TGTGCCAGCAGTGAAGACCCGACAGACAGGAACACTGAAGCTTTCTTT
v_gene: TRBV5-1; abundance: -; j_gene: TRBJ2-3; len: 15; d_gene: -; CDR3aa: CASCLDTPSTDTQYF; CDR3nt: TGCGCCAGCTGCTTGGACACCCCCTCCACAGATACGCAGTATTTT
v_gene: TRBV7-9; abundance: -; j_gene: TRBJ2-1; len: 15; d_gene: -; CDR3aa: CASSRLAGTYNEQFF; CDR3nt: TGTGCCAGCAGCAGACTCGCGGGGACCTACAATGAGCAGTTCTTC
v_gene: TRBV6-5; abundance: -; j_gene: TRBJ1-2; len: 14; d_gene: TRBD1; CDR3aa: CASSSRDRMDGYTF; CDR3nt: TGTGCCAGCAGTTCGCGGGACAGGATGGATGGCTACACCTTC
v_gene: TRBV14; abundance: many; j_gene: TRBJ2-3; len: 16; d_gene: -; CDR3aa: CASSHWGSLGTDTQYF; CDR3nt: TGTGCCAGCAGCCATTGGGGGTCGCTGGGCACAGATACGCAGTATTTT
v_gene: TRBV30; abundance: -; j_gene: TRBJ2-7; len: 12; d_gene: TRBD2; CDR3aa: CACQPLAAEQYF; CDR3nt: TGTGCCTGCCAACCCCTAGCGGCCGAGCAGTACTTC
v_gene: TRBV20-1; abundance: few; j_gene: TRBJ2-5; len: 17; d_gene: TRBD2; CDR3aa: CSASVPAGGTIQETQYF; CDR3nt: TGCAGTGCTAGTGTACCAGCGGGGGGGACTATCCAAGAGACCCAGTACTTC
v_gene: TRBV9; abundance: -; j_gene: TRBJ2-5; len: 15; d_gene: -; CDR3aa: CASSVGGTPQGTQYF; CDR3nt: TGTGCCAGCAGCGTAGGCGGGACCCCCCAAGGGACCCAGTACTTC
v_gene: TRBV10-3; abundance: -; j_gene: TRBJ2-2; len: 15; d_gene: -; CDR3aa: CAISVRQVNTGELFF; CDR3nt: TGTGCCATCAGTGTGCGGCAGGTCAACACCGGGGAGCTGTTTTTT
v_gene: TRBV28; abundance: many; j_gene: TRBJ2-5; len: 11; d_gene: -; CDR3aa: CASSRQETQYF; CDR3nt: TGTGCCAGCAGTCGCCAGGAGACCCAGTACTTC
v_gene: TRBV20-1; abundance: -; j_gene: TRBJ2-3; len: 14; d_gene: -; CDR3aa: CSARDVVRADTQYF; CDR3nt: TGCAGTGCTAGAGATGTGGTAAGGGCGGATACGCAGTATTTT
v_gene: TRBV7-9; abundance: -; j_gene: TRBJ2-1; len: 18; d_gene: -; CDR3aa: CASSPSGRGALHYNEQFF; CDR3nt: -
v_gene: TRBV29-1; abundance: -; j_gene: TRBJ2-2; len: 14; d_gene: TRBD1; CDR3aa: CSVDRDSNTGELFF; CDR3nt: TGCAGCGTTGACCGGGACAGTAACACCGGGGAGCTGTTTTTT
v_gene: TRBV2; abundance: many; j_gene: TRBJ2-2; len: 13; d_gene: -; CDR3aa: CASSLKPTGELFF; CDR3nt: TGTGCCAGCAGTCTAAAACCCACCGGGGAGCTGTTTTTT
v_gene: TRBV5-4; abundance: many; j_gene: TRBJ1-2; len: 13; d_gene: TRBD1; CDR3aa: CASRDRRIYGYTF; CDR3nt: TGTGCCAGTCGGGACAGGAGGATCTATGGCTACACCTTC
v_gene: TRBV29-1; abundance: few; j_gene: TRBJ1-1; len: 16; d_gene: -; CDR3aa: CSVNPRGLAVGTEAFF; CDR3nt: TGCAGCGTTAACCCCCGGGGTCTGGCGGTTGGGACTGAAGCTTTCTTT
v_gene: TRBV6-6; abundance: -; j_gene: TRBJ1-2; len: 13; d_gene: TRBD1; CDR3aa: CASTVGQTQGYTF; CDR3nt: TGTGCCAGCACCGTGGGACAGACTCAAGGCTACACCTTC
v_gene: TRBV6-5; abundance: many; j_gene: TRBJ2-7; len: 13; d_gene: -; CDR3aa: CASSSTGKIEQYF; CDR3nt: TGTGCCAGCAGTTCCACCGGGAAAATAGAGCAGTACTTC
v_gene: TRBV6-8; abundance: many; j_gene: TRBJ2-7; len: 17; d_gene: TRBD1; CDR3aa: CASSEESRDRDLDEQYF; CDR3nt: TGTGCCAGCAGCGAAGAATCACGGGACAGGGATTTGGACGAGCAGTACTTC
v_gene: TRBV29-1; abundance: few; j_gene: TRBJ2-7; len: 14; d_gene: -; CDR3aa: CSALSGLSSYEQYF; CDR3nt: TGCAGCGCCCTTTCAGGGCTCAGCTCCTACGAGCAGTACTTC